The 16 T cell receptor beta chains below were found in one sample sequenced in a study of T-cell memory formation after mild COVID-19. TCRdb independently ran MiXCR on the 5' RACE reads; one entry per CDR3 protein. The sample includes tens of thousands of distinct CDR3 sequences, less than 15% seen only once; the top ten take roughly a quarter. The sequencing input was PBMCs or a T cell subset sorted from them (not recorded which). The receptor set was obtained from an adult woman who had mild COVID-19 (a few samples of this study predate the infection). Cell type and time point are not known.

In its sample, this clonotype was seen a few times. CDR3: CASSGWTGGYYGYTF. DNA for the CDR3: TGTGCCAGCAGTGGCTGGACAGGGGGCTACTATGGCTACACCTTC. The chain combines TRBV6-5 with TRBJ1-2; the match to TRBD1 covers 11 bases. This CDR3 spans 15 amino acids. CDR1 MNHEY and CDR2 SVGAGI come from the germline V gene. V shed 5 bases, J shed 3 bases, and the junction held 5 bases outside the gene matches.

In this sample, this clonotype turned up a few times. The chain couples TRBV2 to TRBJ2-7; 8 bases fit TRBD1. V was pared by 1 base and J by 5 bases, with 4 bases of the junction left unmatched. Germline V gene sequence: CDR1 SNHLY, CDR2 FYNNEI. This CDR3 is built from 14 residues. The CDR3: CASSEGQGRHEQYF. The CDR3 coding sequence is TGTGCCAGCAGTGAAGGACAGGGGAGGCACGAGCAGTACTTC. Full variable domain (remainder filled in from reference TRBV2 and TRBJ2-7): EPEVTQTPSHQVTQMGQEVILRCVPISNHLYFYWYRQILGQKVEFLVSFYNNEISEKSEIFDDQFSVERPDGSNFTLKIRSTKLEDSAMYFCASSEGQGRHEQYFGPGTRLTVT.

This chain joins TRBV7-9 and TRBJ2-7, with a possible D match to TRBD1 (5 bases). Germline V gene data show CDR1 as SEHNR and CDR2 as FQNEAQ (reference sequence). The CDR3 is 13 residues long. V lost 10 bases, J lost 0 bases, and 13 bases lay in between. CDR3 residues: CANEDKDSYEQYF. The DNA of the CDR3 is TGTGCCAACGAGGACAAGGACTCCTACGAGCAGTACTTC.

This clonotype showed up many times. CDR3 nucleotides: TGCAGCGGGGCGCAAGAGACCCAGTACTTC. It encodes CSGAQETQYF. V gene TRBV29-1 combines with J gene TRBJ2-5, with D unclear. Trimming shortened V by 7 bases and J by 2 bases, and 5 bases separated the two germline ends. This CDR3 contains 10 residues. Germline CDR1 reads SQVTM; CDR2 reads ANQGSEA. Together with reference TRBV29-1 and TRBJ2-5, the CDR3 gives the full variable domain: SAVISQKPSRDICQRGTSLTIQCQVDSQVTMMFWYRQQPGQSLTLIATANQGSEATYESGFVIDKFPISRPNLTFSTLTVSNMSPEDSSIYLCSGAQETQYFGPGTRLLVL.

This clonotype was recorded at least ten times. V is TRBV11-2 and J is TRBJ2-5, with a possible D match to TRBD1 (5 bases). The length of the CDR3 is 13 residues. CDR1 is SGHAT, CDR2 FQNNGV, per germline. Trimming cost V 5 bases and J 9 bases, with 16 bases left between them. This CDR3 is CASSKGPNEAQYF. The CDR3 DNA is TGTGCCAGCAGCAAGGGGCCCAACGAGGCCCAGTACTTC.

The CDR3 loop is CASSQGDSGQGSYNEQFF. The CDR3 DNA reads as TGCGCCAGCAGCCAAGGGGACTCGGGACAGGGATCCTACAATGAGCAGTTCTTC. V and J are TRBV4-3 and TRBJ2-1, with 9 bases identical to TRBD1. J was trimmed by 1 base and V by 1 base; bases with no gene match: 8. CDR1 and CDR2 (germline): LGHNA, YSLEER. CDR3 length: 18 amino acids.

This clonotype was counted a few times. This chain joins TRBV20-1 and TRBJ2-1; 8 bases are shared with TRBD2. The V gene end was trimmed by 5 bases and the J gene end by 4 bases; junction bases not matched to a gene: 10. The CDR3 covers 15 residues. Per germline, CDR1 DFQATT and CDR2 SNEGSKA (reference sequence). The CDR3, as DNA: TGCAGTGCTCTCCGGACTAGCTCGGGATACAATGAGCAGTTCTTC. Its protein is CSALRTSSGYNEQFF.

This clonotype has more than one count but fewer than ten. The chain couples TRBV11-2 to TRBJ2-7; 8 nucleotides agree with TRBD2. The CDR3 length is 15 residues. V dropped 2 bases and J dropped 3; count of bases not matched to a gene: 6. The germline CDR1 and CDR2 sequences are SGHAT and FQNNGV. DNA for the CDR3: TGTGCCAGCAGCTTAACGGGACTAGGGGACTACGAGCAGTACTTC. This codes for CASSLTGLGDYEQYF.

Only a few counts were recorded for this clonotype. V and J are TRBV4-1 and TRBJ2-5; D is uncertain. Trimming stripped 1 base from V and 2 bases from J, with 8 bases between. The germline V gene has CDR1 MGHRA and CDR2 YSYEKL. There are 14 residues in the CDR3. The DNA for the CDR3 is TGCGCCAGCAGCCAAGTATACGTTCAAGAGACCCAGTACTTC. This sequence encodes CASSQVYVQETQYF.

This clonotype was seen a handful of times. The CDR3 loop is CASSLGASPYEQYF. CDR3 sequence (DNA): TGTGCCAGCAGCCTCGGGGCATCACCCTACGAGCAGTACTTC. The chain joins TRBV9 to TRBJ2-7, with D perhaps being TRBD1 or TRBD2 (5 bases each). This CDR3 is built from 14 residues. V lost 4 bases and J 2 bases, leaving 13 bases between the germline ends. Germline CDR1 is SGDLS and CDR2 is YYNGEE.

Only a few counts were recorded for this clonotype. J is TRBJ2-2 and V is TRBV7-9; 7 positions agree with TRBD1. The V and J ends lost 0 bases and 7 bases, in that order; junction bases with no gene match: 5. Germline V gene data show CDR1 as SEHNR and CDR2 as FQNEAQ (reference sequence). This CDR3 has 15 amino acids. The CDR3 coding sequence is TGTGCCAGCAGCTTAGCCCTGACAGGGTACGGGGAGCTGTTTTTT. Translating it yields CASSLALTGYGELFF.

This chain uses TRBV9 with TRBJ2-5, with TRBD2 identical over 9 bases. The CDR3 has 18 residues. V dropped 0 bases and J dropped 4; count of bases not matched to a gene: 13. Germline assignment: CDR1 SGDLS and CDR2 YYNGEE. CDR3 sequence (DNA): TGTGCCAGCAGCGTAGAAGGCAACGGACTAGCGAGGGGAGAGACCCAGTACTTC. Its translation: CASSVEGNGLARGETQYF. Supplemented by reference TRBV9 and TRBJ2-5, the full variable domain reads DSGVTQTPKHLITATGQRVTLRCSPRSGDLSVYWYQQSLDQGLQFLIQYYNGEERAKGNILERFSAQQFPDLHSELNLSSLELGDSALYFCASSVEGNGLARGETQYFGPGTRLLVL.

This chain links TRBV20-1 with TRBJ2-1, with 7 bases identical to TRBD2. The V segment lost 0 bases and the J segment 10 bases; nucleotides outside the gene matches: 6. CDR3 length: 13 residues. The germline V gene encodes CDR1 DFQATT and CDR2 SNEGSKA (reference sequence). CDR3 residues: CSARDRQRGEQFF. The CDR3 DNA reads TGCAGTGCTAGAGATCGACAGCGGGGAGAGCAGTTCTTC.

V usage is TRBV7-9 and J usage is TRBJ2-3, with 8 bases matching TRBD2. CDR3 length: 16 amino acids. The germline V gene encodes CDR1 SEHNR and CDR2 FQNEAQ (reference sequence). The V segment lost 8 bases and the J segment 1 base; nucleotides outside the gene matches: 11. The DNA of the CDR3 is TGTGCCAGCGGCTCTCGGGGGGGCCTGGGCACAGATACGCAGTATTTT. This codes for CASGSRGGLGTDTQYF.

This clonotype showed up just a few times. The genes are TRBV25-1 and TRBJ2-5; D remains ambiguous. CDR3 size: 14 residues. V was shortened by 0 bases and J by 2 bases, with 7 bases between the two germline ends. In germline, CDR1 is MGHDK, CDR2 SYGVNS. The CDR3 nucleotides read TGTGCCAGCAGTGAATACTCTACTCAAGAGACCCAGTACTTC. It codes for CASSEYSTQETQYF. The whole variable domain, filled in from reference TRBV25-1 and TRBJ2-5, reads EADIYQTPRYLVIGTGKKITLECSQTMGHDKMYWYQQDPGMELHLIHYSYGVNSTEKGDLSSESTVSRIRTEHFPLTLESARPSHTSQYLCASSEYSTQETQYFGPGTRLLVL.

This clonotype has just a few counts. This chain uses TRBV4-3 with TRBJ2-7; tentative D call: TRBD2 (5 bases). Germline V gives CDR1 LGHNA, CDR2 YSLEER. This CDR3 contains 14 residues. Trimming pared 3 bases from V and 2 bases from J, leaving 11 bases between. The CDR3 sequence is CASSQTNRPYEQYF. In nucleotides, the CDR3 is TGCGCCAGCAGCCAGACTAATCGGCCCTACGAGCAGTACTTC.